Below, 29 T cell receptor beta chains from the same sample are listed, as sequenced in a study of prognosis after radiotherapy for stage I lung cancer. From genomic DNA, two-round multiplex PCR was used to amplify TCR beta CDR3. Gene-specific primers for each TRBV and TRBJ gene drove first-round PCR. TCRdb re-derived calls from the multiplex PCR reads in MiXCR, one entry per CDR3 protein. The top ten clones hold about 33% of a sample with 15,000 to 20,000 distinct CDR3 sequences, around half of them seen once. Sequenced material: PBMCs, taken before or after stereotactic body radiation therapy (not recorded which). The receptors come from a donor aged 50 or older with non-small cell lung cancer.

Regarding this clonotype: A much larger clone differs from this one at a single base, so this may be a read error. The chain links TRBV9 to TRBJ1-4; TRBD1 is a possible D gene (5 bases). CDR3 length equals 18 residues. The germline V gene has CDR1 SGDLS and CDR2 YYNGEE. Trimming took off 0 bases at V and 4 bases at J, with 19 bases between the two ends. CDR3 protein: CASSVGGAAGGINEKLFF. The CDR3 bases are TGTGCCAGCAGCGTAGGAGGGGCTGCAGGAGGAATTAATGAAAAACTGTTTTTT.

Sample share makes this clonotype medium-sized. This chain links TRBV28 with TRBJ1-2, with a weak D call TRBD1 (5 bases). Germline V CDR1 and CDR2: MDHEN, SYDVKM. This CDR3 spans 16 amino acids. V lost 3 bases and J 2 bases, leaving 16 bases between the germline ends. The CDR3 DNA is TGTGCCAGCAGTTTCGGGGGTAGTCGGGCAAACTATGGCTACACCTTC. This gives the protein CASSFGGSRANYGYTF.

The chain combines TRBV6-2 or TRBV6-3 with TRBJ2-7; TRBD1 aligns across 10 bases. Germline lookup yields CDR1 MNHEY and CDR2 SVGEGT. This CDR3 region has 11 residues. J lost 11 bases, V lost 5 bases, and 3 bases had no gene match. In nucleotides, the CDR3 is TGTGCCAGCAGTCAGGGACAGGGGAAGTACTTC. This gives the protein CASSQGQGKYF.

The chain uses TRBV7-2 and TRBJ2-1; D might be TRBD1 (6 bases). The CDR3 has 15 residues. V was trimmed by 5 bases and J by 3 bases, leaving 14 bases between them. CDR1 and CDR2 (germline): SGHTA, FQGNSA. The CDR3 spells CASSPAGEGYNEQFF. The CDR3 DNA sequence: TGTGCCAGCAGCCCCGCAGGGGAAGGCTACAATGAGCAGTTCTTC.

Concerning this clonotype itself: One end of the junction varies from germline; a read error may be responsible. The rearrangement links TRBV6-1 to TRBJ2-6; possibly TRBD1 or TRBD2 for D (5 bases each). Germline CDR1 is MNHNS and CDR2 is SASEGT. The length of the CDR3 is 16 residues. CDR3 residues: CATGRYSPSGANVLTF. CDR3 DNA: TGTGCCACGGGGCGGTACAGCCCCTCTGGGGCCAACGTCCTTACTTTC.

This clonotype was detected once. A read error is the likely source, as a far larger clone sits one nucleotide away. The chain employs TRBV6-6 and TRBJ2-7, with TRBD1 identical over 10 bases. Germline V gene data show CDR1 as MNHNY and CDR2 as SVGAGI (reference sequence). The CDR3 is made up of 20 amino acids. The CDR3 reads CVSSLIPTGGSDTTAHEQYF. The CDR3 DNA is TGTGTCAGCAGTCTTATCCCGACAGGGGGCTCAGACACCACGGCGCACGAGCAGTACTTC.

The CDR3 DNA sequence: TGCAGTGCTAGACTAGCGGGAGAGGAGAATACGCAGTATTTT. Residues: CSARLAGEENTQYF. J is TRBJ2-3 and V is TRBV20-1; 10 bases fit TRBD2. Per the germline V gene, CDR1 is DFQATT and CDR2 is SNEGSKA (reference sequence). This CDR3 is 14 amino acids long. With 2 bases clipped from V and 7 bases from J, the junction kept 6 bases outside the gene matches.

V usage is TRBV27 and J usage is TRBJ2-7, with no clear D. The V gene's germline CDR1 is MNHEY and CDR2 SMNVEV (reference sequence). Trimming pared 3 bases from V and 6 bases from J, leaving 6 bases between. The CDR3 has 11 amino acids. The CDR3 loop is CASSFLGEQYF. The DNA of the CDR3 is TGTGCCAGCAGTTTCTTGGGCGAGCAGTACTTC.

This clonotype was seen ten or more times. J is TRBJ2-1 and V is TRBV29-1; a weak D match, TRBD1 (6 bases). This CDR3 comprises 13 residues. Germline V lookup: CDR1 SQVTM, CDR2 ANQGSEA. V was trimmed by 3 bases and J by 3 bases, leaving 9 bases between them. Written as DNA, the CDR3 is TGCAGCGTTGAGGCAGGGGACTACAATGAGCAGTTCTTC. Protein: CSVEAGDYNEQFF.

V is TRBV7-9 and J is TRBJ1-3; TRBD1 might be the D (5 bases). Trimming removed 3 bases at V and 6 bases at J, with 18 bases between. Per the germline V gene, CDR1 is SEHNR and CDR2 is FQNEAQ (reference sequence). This CDR3 contains 16 residues. The CDR3 loop reads CASSFGAVKFVNTIYF. Written as DNA, the CDR3 is TGTGCCAGCAGCTTTGGGGCGGTAAAGTTTGTAAACACCATATATTTT.

This clonotype has a count of ten or more. The chain joins TRBV6-5 to TRBJ2-5, with D maybe TRBD2 (6 bases). Trimming removed 2 bases at V and 5 bases at J, with 12 bases between. The CDR3 consists of 14 residues. Per germline, CDR1 MNHEY and CDR2 SVGAGI. CDR3 loop: CASSYPPRGETQYF. CDR3 sequence (DNA): TGTGCCAGCAGTTACCCTCCCCGGGGGGAGACCCAGTACTTC.

The V and J genes are TRBV27 and TRBJ1-5, with TRBD1 as a possible D gene (6 bases). This CDR3 has 14 amino acids. CDR1 and CDR2 from the germline V gene are MNHEY and SMNVEV (reference sequence). The ends were cut back, 7 bases at V and 6 bases at J, with 16 bases in the middle. The CDR3 DNA follows: TGTGCCAGCATTTTCGGGGGCTCGGGTCAGCCCCAGCATTTT. Encoded protein: CASIFGGSGQPQHF.

The V and J genes are TRBV20-1 and TRBJ2-1, with TRBD2 matching over 13 bases. The CDR3 extends over 17 amino acids. J was trimmed by 7 bases and V by 2 bases; bases with no gene match: 11. CDR1 is DFQATT, CDR2 SNEGSKA, per germline (reference sequence). In nucleotides, the CDR3 is TGCAGTGCTAGATATTTGGTACTAGCGGGAGGGCAAAATGAGCAGTTCTTC. It specifies CSARYLVLAGGQNEQFF.

The chain combines TRBV7-9 with TRBJ2-2; 11 bases match TRBD1. Germline V gives CDR1 SEHNR, CDR2 FQNEAQ (reference sequence). V lost 5 bases and J lost 7; bases outside the gene matches: 9. There are 16 residues in the CDR3. The chain's CDR3 is CASSPIGQGAIGELFF. The CDR3 bases are TGTGCCAGCAGCCCGATTGGACAGGGGGCTATCGGGGAGCTGTTTTTT. Variable domain in full (rest from reference TRBV7-9 and TRBJ2-2): DTGVSQNPRHKITKRGQNVTFRCDPISEHNRLYWYRQTLGQGPEFLTYFQNEAQLEKSRLLSDRFSAERPKGSFSTLEIQRTEQGDSAMYLCASSPIGQGAIGELFFGEGSRLTVL.

As concerns this clonotype: A far larger clone is off by one base, so a read error is likely. CDR3 sequence: CAIGAGHQDITGELFF. CDR3 sequence (DNA): TGTGCCATCGGAGCGGGACACCAGGACATCACCGGGGAGCTGTTTTTT. The rearrangement joins TRBV6-9 to TRBJ2-2, with D perhaps TRBD2 (7 bases). The CDR3 loop spans 16 amino acids. V was cut by 10 bases and J by 4 bases, with 22 bases left in between. Germline lookup yields CDR1 MNHGY and CDR2 SVAAGI.

The chain recombines TRBV28 with TRBJ1-5; a weak D match, TRBD1 (5 bases). The CDR3 has 14 amino acids. CDR1 is MDHEN and CDR2 is SYDVKM in the germline V gene. V was clipped by 6 bases and J by 5 bases, with 14 bases between them. The CDR3 DNA reads as TGTGCCAGCAGCTTAACAGGTGGAGATCAGCCCCAGCATTTT. Translated, it gives CASSLTGGDQPQHF.

This clonotype was detected ten times or more. The chain uses TRBV3-1 and TRBJ2-7, with no clear D. There are 11 residues in the CDR3. Germline assignment: CDR1 LGHDT and CDR2 YNNKEL (reference sequence). Trimming left V 0 bases short and J 7 bases short, with 4 bases between. The CDR3 loop reads CASSQDREQYF. CDR3 nucleotide sequence: TGTGCCAGCAGCCAAGATCGGGAGCAGTACTTC.

This clonotype turned up a few times. The chain couples TRBV7-6 to TRBJ1-4; no reliable D call. V was trimmed by 5 bases and J by 7 bases, leaving 17 bases between them. The CDR3 consists of 15 residues. Germline assignment: CDR1 SGHVS and CDR2 FNYEAQ. CDR3 nucleotides: TGTGCCAGCAGCCCCGGCGCGGGGTCTGTTGAAAAACTGTTTTTT. Amino acids: CASSPGAGSVEKLFF.

This clonotype was found many times. The V gene is TRBV6-5, the J gene TRBJ1-2; no firm D call. Germline V gives CDR1 MNHEY, CDR2 SVGAGI. The CDR3 has 12 residues. Trimming cost V 2 bases and J 7 bases, with 8 bases left between them. This chain's CDR3 is CASSYEGRGYTF. The CDR3 DNA reads TGTGCCAGCAGTTACGAGGGCCGTGGCTACACCTTC.

V and J are TRBV20-1 and TRBJ1-1; D is perhaps TRBD1 (5 bases). The CDR3 totals 15 residues. CDR1 and CDR2 (germline): DFQATT, SNEGSKA (reference sequence). The DNA of the CDR3 is TGCAGCCAAAGTGGGGGGACGGGGGGGAACACTGAAGCTTTCTTT. Residues: CSQSGGTGGNTEAFF.

Many counts were recorded for this clonotype. J is TRBJ1-2 and V is TRBV5-1; 9 bases are a match to TRBD1. V trimming: 1 base; J trimming: 3 bases; junction bases outside the gene matches: 7. Germline CDR1 SGHRS, CDR2 YFSETQ. The CDR3 is 16 amino acids. In DNA form, the CDR3 reads TGCGCCAGCAGCTTGTCCCCGGGACAGGGAGACTATGGCTACACCTTC. It codes for CASSLSPGQGDYGYTF.

Regarding this clonotype: Germline and junction disagree at one end, which may indicate a read error. The CDR3 spells CASSTSLRSLNEQFF. DNA for the CDR3: TGTGCCAGCAGTACCTCCCTCCGGAGTTTGAATGAGCAATTCTTC. The V call is TRBV6-1, the J call TRBJ2-1; no clear D gene. The CDR3 is 15 residues long. Germline CDR1 reads MNHNS; CDR2 reads SASEGT.

At least ten counts were recorded for this clonotype. The CDR3 region is CASSVGGWGRETQYF. The CDR3 DNA reads as TGTGCCAGCAGCGTAGGCGGGTGGGGGAGAGAGACCCAGTACTTC. The V call is TRBV9, the J call TRBJ2-5; the D gene could be TRBD1 or TRBD2 (5 bases each). V was shortened by 0 bases and J by 4 bases, with 13 bases between the two germline ends. CDR1 and CDR2 from the germline V gene are SGDLS and YYNGEE. This CDR3 comprises 15 residues.

Of note for this clonotype: A read error is likely here: a far larger clone is one base away. The chain employs TRBV6-4 and TRBJ2-7; the match to TRBD1 covers 8 bases. The J segment lost 0 bases and the V segment lost 6 bases, leaving 10 bases of the junction unmatched. This CDR3 has 16 residues. Germline-derived CDR1 and CDR2 are MRHNA and SNTAGT. This chain's CDR3 is CASSEGQEIFSYEQYF. In DNA form, the CDR3 reads TGTGCCAGCAGCGAGGGACAGGAGATTTTCTCCTACGAGCAGTACTTC.

The chain employs TRBV11-3 and TRBJ1-4; D perhaps matches TRBD1 (6 bases). The CDR3 has 17 amino acids. CDR1 and CDR2 from the germline V gene are SGHNT and YENEEA. Trimming left V 0 bases short and J 0 bases short, with 11 bases between. The CDR3 DNA follows: TGTGCCAGCAGCTTAGATGGACAGAGCCCAACTAATGAAAAACTGTTTTTT. Amino acids: CASSLDGQSPTNEKLFF.

This clonotype was counted many times. The chain has TRBV5-4 and TRBJ2-1, with TRBD2 identical over 10 bases. V was clipped by 4 bases and J by 6 bases; unmatched bases: 10. Germline CDR1 is SGHNT and CDR2 is YYREEE (reference sequence). The CDR3 length is 16 residues. The CDR3 DNA follows: TGTGCCAGCAGCCCGCCGCCAGCGGGAGGGAGCAATGAGCAGTTCTTC. It encodes CASSPPPAGGSNEQFF.

J is TRBJ1-2 and V is TRBV2; 11 bases agree with TRBD1. Germline CDR1 reads SNHLY; CDR2 reads FYNNEI. The CDR3 is made up of 15 amino acids. V lost 4 bases to trimming and J lost 7 bases; unmatched junction nucleotides: 8. The chain's CDR3 is CASSVGPGQGVGYTF. CDR3 sequence (DNA): TGTGCCAGCAGTGTTGGACCGGGACAGGGGGTTGGCTACACCTTC.

This clonotype has only one observation. It is likely a read error, because the conserved phenylalanine at the end of the CDR3 is missing. The limits of the CDR3 on the DNA are not certain, so only TCRdb's listed CDR3 is given. The genes are TRBV28 and TRBJ2-7; TRBD1 is the table's D call and was not checked against the DNA. 11 amino acids form the CDR3, both terminal residues included. Germline CDR1 and CDR2: MDHEN and SYDVKM. The CDR3 loop is CASSLQGEHYL.

The V and J genes are TRBV11-2 and TRBJ2-7, with 8 bases aligning to TRBD1. CDR1 SGHAT and CDR2 FQNNGV come from the germline V gene. V lost 4 bases and J lost 5; bases outside the gene matches: 19. The CDR3 totals 18 residues. The CDR3 bases are TGTGCCAGCAGCTCAGGCTGTTTGACAGGGGACAAGTTTGACGAGCAGTACTTC. Amino acid sequence: CASSSGCLTGDKFDEQYF.